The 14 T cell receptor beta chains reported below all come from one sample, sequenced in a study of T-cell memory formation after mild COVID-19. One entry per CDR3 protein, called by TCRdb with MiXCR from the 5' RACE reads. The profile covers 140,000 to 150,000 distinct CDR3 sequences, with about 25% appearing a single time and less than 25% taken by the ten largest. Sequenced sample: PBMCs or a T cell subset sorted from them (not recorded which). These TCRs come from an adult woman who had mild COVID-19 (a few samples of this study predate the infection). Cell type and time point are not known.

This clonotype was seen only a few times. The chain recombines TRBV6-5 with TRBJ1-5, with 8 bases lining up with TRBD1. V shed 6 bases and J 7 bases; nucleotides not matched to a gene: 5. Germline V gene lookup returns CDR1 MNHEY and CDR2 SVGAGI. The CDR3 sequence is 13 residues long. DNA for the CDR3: TGTGCCAGCAGCATTTACAGGGGGCAGCCCCAGCATTTT. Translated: CASSIYRGQPQHF.

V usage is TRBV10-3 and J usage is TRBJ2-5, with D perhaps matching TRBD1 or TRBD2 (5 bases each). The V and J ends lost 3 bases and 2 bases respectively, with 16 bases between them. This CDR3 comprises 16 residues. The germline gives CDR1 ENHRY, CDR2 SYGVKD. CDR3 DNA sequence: TGTGCCATCAGTGACGGCCCGGGGACGCCTCAAGAGACCCAGTACTTC. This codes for CAISDGPGTPQETQYF.

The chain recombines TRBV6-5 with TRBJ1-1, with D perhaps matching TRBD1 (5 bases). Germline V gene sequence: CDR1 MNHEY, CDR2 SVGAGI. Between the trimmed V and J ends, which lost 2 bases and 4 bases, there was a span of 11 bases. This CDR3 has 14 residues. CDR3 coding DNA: TGTGCCAGCAGTTACGGTCAGGGTGGCACTGAAGCTTTCTTT. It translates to CASSYGQGGTEAFF.

The CDR3 is CASSEGTTSEQFF. As DNA, the CDR3 is TGTGCCAGCAGTGAAGGTACTACGAGTGAGCAGTTCTTC. The chain links TRBV6-1 to TRBJ2-1, with D uncertain. Germline V gene sequence: CDR1 MNHNS, CDR2 SASEGT. The CDR3 runs 13 residues. Trimming stripped 1 base from V and 9 bases from J, with 10 bases between.

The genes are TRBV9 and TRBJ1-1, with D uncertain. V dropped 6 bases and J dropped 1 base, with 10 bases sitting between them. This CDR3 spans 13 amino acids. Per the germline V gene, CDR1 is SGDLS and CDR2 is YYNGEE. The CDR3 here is CASISGWNTEAFF. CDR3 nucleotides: TGTGCCAGCATCTCGGGGTGGAACACTGAAGCTTTCTTT.

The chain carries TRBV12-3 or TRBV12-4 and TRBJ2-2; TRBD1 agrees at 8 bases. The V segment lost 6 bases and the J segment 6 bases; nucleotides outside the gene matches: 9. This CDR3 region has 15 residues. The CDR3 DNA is TGTGCCAGCAGCCTGGACAGGGATAAGCCCGGGGAGCTGTTTTTT. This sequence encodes CASSLDRDKPGELFF.

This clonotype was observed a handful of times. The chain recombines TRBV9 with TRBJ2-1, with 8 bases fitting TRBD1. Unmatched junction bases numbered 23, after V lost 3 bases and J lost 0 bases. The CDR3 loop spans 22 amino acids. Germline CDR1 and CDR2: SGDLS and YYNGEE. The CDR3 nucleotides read TGTGCCAGCAGCGCCCCTCTTCTCTGGGGGACAGGAGCCGCCGGCTCCTACAATGAGCAGTTCTTC. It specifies CASSAPLLWGTGAAGSYNEQFF.

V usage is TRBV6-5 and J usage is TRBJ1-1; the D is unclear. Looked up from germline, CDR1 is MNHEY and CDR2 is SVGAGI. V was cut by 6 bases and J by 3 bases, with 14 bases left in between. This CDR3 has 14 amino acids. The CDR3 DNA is TGTGCCAGCAGAGAGTGGGGTCGGGACACTGAAGCTTTCTTT. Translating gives CASREWGRDTEAFF.

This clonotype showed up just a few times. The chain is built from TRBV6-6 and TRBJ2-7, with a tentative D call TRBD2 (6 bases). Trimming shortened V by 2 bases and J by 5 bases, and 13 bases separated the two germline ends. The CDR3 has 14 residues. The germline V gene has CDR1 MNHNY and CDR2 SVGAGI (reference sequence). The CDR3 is CASSYPGTFHEQYF. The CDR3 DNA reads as TGTGCCAGCAGTTACCCCGGGACTTTCCACGAGCAGTACTTC.

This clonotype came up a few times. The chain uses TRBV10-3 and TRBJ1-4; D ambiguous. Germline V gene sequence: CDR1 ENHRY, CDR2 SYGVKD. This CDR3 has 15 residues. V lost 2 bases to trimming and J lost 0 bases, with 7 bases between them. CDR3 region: CAISEGRPTNEKLFF. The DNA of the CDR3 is TGTGCCATCAGTGAGGGCAGGCCAACTAATGAAAAACTGTTTTTT.

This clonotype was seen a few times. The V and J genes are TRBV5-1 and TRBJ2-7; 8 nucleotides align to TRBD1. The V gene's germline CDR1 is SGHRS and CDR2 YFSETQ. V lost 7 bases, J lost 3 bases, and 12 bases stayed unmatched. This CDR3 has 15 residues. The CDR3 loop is CASGVVGTGDYEQYF. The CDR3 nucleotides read TGCGCCAGCGGCGTAGTTGGGACAGGCGACTACGAGCAGTACTTC. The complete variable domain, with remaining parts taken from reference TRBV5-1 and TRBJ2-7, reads KAGVTQTPRYLIKTRGQQVTLSCSPISGHRSVSWYQQTPGQGLQFLFEYFSETQRNKGNFPGRFSGRQFSNSRSEMNVSTLELGDSALYLCASGVVGTGDYEQYFGPGTRLTVT.

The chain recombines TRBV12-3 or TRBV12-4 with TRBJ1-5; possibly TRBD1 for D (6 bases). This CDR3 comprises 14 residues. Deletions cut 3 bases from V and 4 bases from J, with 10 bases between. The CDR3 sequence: CASSLWGANQPQHF. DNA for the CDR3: TGTGCCAGCAGTTTGTGGGGGGCGAATCAGCCCCAGCATTTT.

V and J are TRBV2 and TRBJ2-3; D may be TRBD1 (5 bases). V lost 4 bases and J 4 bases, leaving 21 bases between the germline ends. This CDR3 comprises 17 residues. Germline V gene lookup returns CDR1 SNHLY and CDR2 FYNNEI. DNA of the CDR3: TGTGCCAGCAGTGCCATACCTCCAGGTACAGGTCCAGATACGCAGTATTTT. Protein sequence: CASSAIPPGTGPDTQYF.

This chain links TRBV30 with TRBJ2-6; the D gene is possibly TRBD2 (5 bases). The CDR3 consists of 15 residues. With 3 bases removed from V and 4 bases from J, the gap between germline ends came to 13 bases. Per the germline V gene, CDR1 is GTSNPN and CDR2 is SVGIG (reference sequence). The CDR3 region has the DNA TGTGCCTGGAGCCCGCCAGCGGAAGGGGCCAACGTCCTGACTTTC. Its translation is CAWSPPAEGANVLTF.